This is a list of T cell receptor beta chains from one sample in a study of lymphopenia after photon versus proton radiotherapy. The protocol was immunoSEQ multiplex PCR, while the TCRdb copy is restricted to in-frame clones and leaves out a portion. The repertoire holds tens of thousands of clones, with over 75% as singletons. Sequenced material: peripheral blood, taken from a patient treated with photon-based radiotherapy. Source of these receptors: a middle-aged man with gastric cancer. The CDR3 runs from the conserved cysteine through the conserved F or W. D genes are given only for firm matches. Only some rows state a clone size, as once, few, many or a class for expanded clones.

d_call	v_call	clone_size	j_call	cdr3_nt	cdr3_aa
NA	TRBV2	few	TRBJ1-2	TGTGCCAGCAGGGGGAGCACTACTAACTATGGCTACACCTTC	CASRGSTTNYGYTF
NA	TRBV30	NA	TRBJ2-7	TGTGCCTGGAGCCCGTGGGGAAGCGAGCAGTACTTC	CAWSPWGSEQYF
NA	TRBV27	NA	TRBJ2-2	TGTGCCAGCAGTTTAGGTGGGGGCGGGGAGCTGTTTTTT	CASSLGGGGELFF
NA	TRBV4-2	NA	TRBJ2-5	TGTGCCAGCAGCCAAGGCGCCCAGCGGCAGTACTTC	CASSQGAQRQYF
NA	TRBV19	NA	TRBJ2-7	TGTGCCAGTAGTACAACAGAGAGCTCCTACGAGCAGTACTTC	CASSTTESSYEQYF
TRBD1	TRBV29-1	NA	TRBJ2-1	TGCAGCGTTGAAAAGGACAGGGGAGTCAATGAGCAGTTCTTC	CSVEKDRGVNEQFF
TRBD1	TRBV11-1	NA	TRBJ2-1	TGTGCCAGCAGCTCGACAGGGAATCACAATGAGCAGTTCTTC	CASSSTGNHNEQFF
TRBD1	TRBV10-2	NA	TRBJ1-2	TGCGCCAGCAGTGAGTCGTTGGCAGGGGGCTACTATGGCTACACCTTC	CASSESLAGGYYGYTF
NA	TRBV6-1	NA	TRBJ1-1	TGTGCCAGCACCGACAATTTGAACACTGAAGCTTTCTTT	CASTDNLNTEAFF
TRBD2	TRBV5-1	NA	TRBJ2-1	TGCGCCAGCAGCAACGTAGCGGGGGCCAACAATGAGCAGTTCTTC	CASSNVAGANNEQFF
NA	TRBV2	once	TRBJ1-1	TGTGCCATCGCCAAGACAGCTTTGAACACTGAAGCTTTCTTT	CAIAKTALNTEAFF
NA	TRBV29-1	NA	TRBJ1-2	TGCAGCGTTGCCCTAGACAGGTCCAATGGCTACACCTTC	CSVALDRSNGYTF
NA	TRBV7-9	once	TRBJ1-3	TGTGCCAGCAGCTTACGCGAGAAGAGCTCTGGAAACACCATATATTTT	CASSLREKSSGNTIYF
TRBD1	TRBV14	NA	TRBJ1-4	TGTGCCAGCAGCCCCGGGACAGCAACTAATGAAAAACTGTTTTTT	CASSPGTATNEKLFF
TRBD1	TRBV6-5	once	TRBJ1-1	TGTGCCAGCAGTTATACCGGACAGGGCGATGAAGCTTTCTTT	CASSYTGQGDEAFF
NA	TRBV19	NA	TRBJ1-3	TGTGCCAGTACCCTCCGGGATGCTGGAAACACCATATATTTT	CASTLRDAGNTIYF
TRBD1	TRBV2	NA	TRBJ1-5	TGTGCCAGCAGTGAAGAAGGACAGGGTACCGGTGGGCCCCAGCATTTT	CASSEEGQGTGGPQHF
NA	TRBV6-4	NA	TRBJ1-1	TGTGCCAGCAGTCCGGACAGCAAGAACACTGAAGCTTTCTTT	CASSPDSKNTEAFF
NA	TRBV29-1	NA	TRBJ1-2	TGCAGCGTTGACAGCCGGGCCCCCTATGGCTACACCTTC	CSVDSRAPYGYTF
NA	TRBV5-6	once	TRBJ1-1	TGTGCCAGCAGCTTCCAGGGACGGAACACTGAAGCTTTCTTT	CASSFQGRNTEAFF
NA	TRBV4-2	once	TRBJ2-5	TGTGCCAGCAGCCAATCCACAGGGTCTTGGGAGACCCAGTACTTC	CASSQSTGSWETQYF
TRBD1	TRBV30	NA	TRBJ2-5	TGTGCCTGGAGTCTCCTGACAGGGCCGGGAGAGACCCAGTACTTC	CAWSLLTGPGETQYF
TRBD2	TRBV11-2	NA	TRBJ2-2	TGTGCCAGCAGCTCCGGACTAGCGGGCACCGGGGAGCTGTTTTTT	CASSSGLAGTGELFF
TRBD2	TRBV5-6	NA	TRBJ2-5	TGTGCCAGCAGCTTTAGCGGGGGAGGGGAGACCCAGTACTTC	CASSFSGGGETQYF
NA	TRBV6-5	NA	TRBJ2-7	TGTGCCAGCAGTTCGCCGGGCCCCTTCGCGGGGGAGCAGTACTTC	CASSSPGPFAGEQYF
NA	TRBV9	NA	TRBJ1-3	TGTGCCAGCAGCGCCGGGACACCTTACTCTGGAAACACCATATATTTT	CASSAGTPYSGNTIYF
NA	TRBV2	NA	TRBJ1-2	TGTGCCAACAGTGGTGGGCAGAACTATGGCTACACCTTC	CANSGGQNYGYTF
NA	TRBV12-5	NA	TRBJ2-7	TGTGCTAGTGGTTTGGAAGGGGGGGGCGAGTCCTACGAGCAGTACTTC	CASGLEGGGESYEQYF
NA	TRBV20-1	NA	TRBJ1-2	TGCAGTGCTAGGGATGACTATGGCTACACCTTC	CSARDDYGYTF
TRBD1	TRBV6-5	NA	TRBJ1-1	TGTGCCAGCAGGCCCGCAGGGGGTTGGTTCACTGAAGCTTTCTTT	CASRPAGGWFTEAFF
NA	TRBV6-6	few	TRBJ2-2	TGTGCCAGCAGTCAATGGACGGTCGGGGAGCTGTTTTTT	CASSQWTVGELFF
NA	TRBV30	NA	TRBJ2-3	TGTGCCTGGAGTGGCCGCCGGGCCCAGGGGACAGATACGCAGTATTTT	CAWSGRRAQGTDTQYF
NA	TRBV6-5	NA	TRBJ2-7	TGTGCCAGCGGCAGGGAGCGTGGGGAGCAGTACTTC	CASGRERGEQYF
TRBD1	TRBV28	NA	TRBJ1-6	TGTGCCAGCAAGGATTTGCCGGGACAGGGGGCTAATTCACCCCTCCACTTT	CASKDLPGQGANSPLHF
NA	TRBV15	NA	TRBJ1-5	TGTGCCACCAGCAGAGGTAGGGGTGGGGATCAGCCCCAGCATTTT	CATSRGRGGDQPQHF
NA	TRBV5-1	once	TRBJ1-2	TGCGCCAGCAGCCTCGGGACGTATGGCTACACCTTC	CASSLGTYGYTF
NA	TRBV7-6	NA	TRBJ1-1	TGTGCCAGCAGCCTAGGGACCGCGAACACTGAAGCTTTCTTT	CASSLGTANTEAFF
NA	TRBV7-1	NA	TRBJ1-6	TGTGCCAGCAGCCCCGACCGGGGTAATTCACCCCTCCACTTT	CASSPDRGNSPLHF
TRBD1	TRBV18	NA	TRBJ2-7	TGTGCCAGCTCCCAGGACAGGGAGACAAACTACGAGCAGTACTTC	CASSQDRETNYEQYF
TRBD1	TRBV11-2	NA	TRBJ2-7	TGTGCCAGCAGACTTGGACAGGGTCATCCCTACTACGAGCAGTACTTC	CASRLGQGHPYYEQYF
NA	TRBV18	NA	TRBJ1-2	TGTGCCAGCTCACCACAGGGAGAGCATGGCTACACCTTC	CASSPQGEHGYTF
TRBD2	TRBV9	NA	TRBJ2-3	TGTGCCAGCAGCGTGGGACTAGCGGGGGGGCTGGCGGATACGCAGTATTTT	CASSVGLAGGLADTQYF